This T cell receptor beta chain was retrieved from a study of T cells in localized non-small cell lung cancer. The V end was cut by 7 bases, the J end by 5 bases, with 17 bases between. Germline V gene sequence: CDR1 MNHEY, CDR2 SVGAGI. This CDR3 has 14 residues. Notes on the study in general: Out of the top 100 tumor clones, a median about 50 were seen in adjacent lung. Because only a single region of the tumor was sequenced, heterogeneity remains possible. Uninvolved adjacent lung showed peak T cell clonality, exceeding tumor.

TCRdb's copy holds only in-frame clones and misses some; the assay was immunoSEQ multiplex PCR. This sample has 45,000 to 60,000 clones, with about 83% found just once. Comments on this clone: No antigen is known for it. At the DNA level, this CDR3 is encoded by other sequences in the same sample as well.

The source is a female donor over 55 with stage II squamous cell lung carcinoma. Specimen: peripheral blood, collected before any cancer treatment. This chain joins TRBV6-5 and TRBJ1-1; D might be TRBD1 (6 bases). The CDR3 loop reads CASTPQGANTEAFF. The CDR3 region has the DNA TGTGCCAGCACCCCACAGGGAGCGAATACTGAAGCTTTCTTT.